This T cell receptor beta chain appears in the sequencing data of a study of beta chain features in type 1 diabetes (dated by TCRdb to 2017 to 2018). Regarding the complete study: Mean age, gender distribution, total cell number and subset yield were not different between patients and healthy donors. Regulatory and stem cell-like memory subsets were isolated from only 8 patients and about eight healthy donors, whereas naive and central memory subsets came from all 30 or so donors. A total of roughly 98,000,000 sorted cells were examined across all samples, and a strong correlation was observed between cell number per subset and RNA yield. The study compared TCRB repertoires of sorted circulating CD4+ T cell subsets between recently diagnosed type 1 diabetes patients and matched healthy donors.

There are 14 amino acids in the CDR3, from cysteine to phenylalanine inclusive. Only the CDR3 region is kept as DNA, spanning 42 bases read in frame from base 1. For CDR1 and CDR2, the germline V gene lists SGHAT and FQNNGV. The trim is 0 bases for V and 4 bases for J, with a gap of 9 bases between the germline ends. A single peripheral blood draw of 95 to 150 mL on average was collected from each donor into heparinised tubes. Using a panel that included CD45RO, CCR7, CD25, CD127, CD95 and CD27, naive, central memory, regulatory and stem cell-like memory CD4+ T cells were sorted on a BD FACSAria II. Purity was above 98% for every sorted population. PBMCs were isolated immediately by Lymphoprep density gradient centrifugation and stained directly without culture. So that batch effects would be minimized, each experiment stained and sorted samples in pairs, pairing one healthy donor with one patient.

All of the isolated RNA was reverse transcribed with the High Capacity cDNA Reverse Transcription Kit, so expressed TCRB transcripts were sequenced. Deep immunoSEQ sequencing was applied to naive, central memory and regulatory T cell samples, giving an average of roughly 3.3 million total reads per sample. Sorted cells were lysed in RLT buffer and RNA was extracted with DNase-treated RNeasy Micro or Mini kits, depending on cell number. To prevent cross-contamination, each cell subset was processed individually, whereas patient and healthy donor samples were processed jointly. The immunoSEQ multiplex PCR was used to amplify TCRB sequences from cDNA, generating 87-bp fragments that spanned the CDR3 region. The amplicons were sequenced using the Illumina HiSeq platform. The paper's processing steps were these. Synthetic template baselines were used to correct PCR bias computationally, reads within Hamming distance 2 were collapsed, and singletons that could not be merged were discarded. Reads were aligned against IMGT so that V, D and J genes, CDR3 length and insertions or deletions at six rearrangement sites could be assigned. Within each subset, clonotype counts were normalized to the number of sorted cells before true diversity and Gini coefficients were calculated with the tcR R package. The overlap coefficient, calculated on TCRB nucleotide sequences, was used to quantify repertoire sharing. As a proxy for the pre-selection repertoire, out-of-frame TCRB sequences from naive cells were analyzed. TCRdb took over this immuneACCESS table, retaining in-frame rearrangements with V and J assigned. Such tables are incomplete; in checked studies, under half of the missing clones stem from an unresolved V gene, and the remainder is unexplained. V and J calls plus clone size are reproduced from that table; the DNA served to infer D and trimming. This sample is represented by approximately 250,000 clones; around 15% of them were singletons. Of the sample, approximately 0.087% falls within the top ten clones.

On this clone: Its antigen specificity is not known. No per-base quality is available; no much larger clone lies one base away.

What the work shows at the level of the full study, not this receptor alone: The naive, central memory and regulatory TCRB repertoires appeared to resemble one another more closely among patients than among healthy donors. At VDJ recombination sites, type 1 diabetes patients had fewer insertions and more deleted nucleotides, which implies abnormalities in thymic rearrangement. Because cDNA rather than genomic DNA was sequenced, highly expressing activated cells could have been over-represented, although no difference in activation and CD3 levels was found between groups. PCR may preferentially amplify shorter templates, but because patient and control samples were amplified and corrected together, any resulting skew would affect both groups equally. A moderate but significant shortening of TCRB CDR3 length was observed in type 1 diabetes patients in all four CD4+ subsets. Because small numbers of individuals were included in the HLA sub-analyses, any influence of HLA type on TCRB rearrangement was left unresolved.

Sequenced: naive CD4+ T cells from blood. The cell subset or site label on this specimen signifies: true naive CD4+ T cells. The sequence derives from a young man with type 1 diabetes. This chain joins TRBV11-2 to TRBJ1-2; the D gene is possibly TRBD1, with 5 bases matching. The nucleotide sequence is TGTGCCAGCAGCTTAGAGGGACTAAGCTATGGCTACACCTTC. This codes for CASSLEGLSYGYTF.